Listed here is a single T cell receptor (beta chain). The antigen remains undetermined. The germline V and J ends were trimmed by 4 bases and 8 bases, with 20 bases remaining between them. CDR1 and CDR2 from the germline V gene are MNHEY and SMNVEV (reference sequence). This CDR3 spans 16 amino acids. The data were taken from a study of identifying expanded T cells in peripheral blood. Study-wide results and limits: Technical replicates showed roughly 1.2 changed clones; approximately two weeks about 16.4; four weeks 19.

Only in-frame clones appear in the TCRdb table, and some are missing; sequencing was by immunoSEQ multiplex PCR. The sample contains 95,000 to 150,000 clones, more than 75% of which appear only once. No infections or other immune events were documented during collection. The chain has TRBV27 and TRBJ1-4, with TRBD1 as a possible D gene (6 bases). The clonotype comes from a person aged 18 to 70 in good health. Material for sequencing was blood. CDR3 loop: CASSSITGQVSEKLFF. The DNA of the CDR3 is TGTGCCAGCAGTTCCATAACAGGGCAGGTTTCGGAAAAACTGTTTTTT.